These T cell receptor beta chains were read from a single sample in a study of shared clonotypes between healthy human individuals. TCRdb's copy holds only in-frame clones and misses some; the assay was immunoSEQ multiplex PCR. The data contain hundreds of thousands of clones, 90% to 95% of them singletons. Sample: naive CD8+ T cells sorted from blood. The receptors were gathered from a man under 40 in good health. Both conserved end residues are part of each CDR3. A D gene is named only where the DNA matches it firmly. Only part of the rows carry a size: once, few, many, or a class if the clone is expanded.

>.|TRBJ2-1|TRBV5-1|.
TGCGCCAGCAGCTTGGCGGGAGTTTCATACAATGAGCAGTTCTTC
CASSLAGVSYNEQFF
>.|TRBJ2-1|TRBV27|.
TGTGCCAGCAGTTTTGGCGGGGAGCAGTTCTTC
CASSFGGEQFF
>.|TRBJ2-1|TRBV27|.
TGTGCCAGCAGTTTAGGCGGGCTACACAATGAGCAGTTCTTC
CASSLGGLHNEQFF
>.|TRBJ2-1|TRBV28|.
TGTGCCAGCAGCCTCCGGGACTCTTACAATGAGCAGTTCTTC
CASSLRDSYNEQFF
>TRBD2|TRBJ2-3|TRBV19|.
TGTGCCAGTAGTATTTTCGGGACTAGCGGATCGATCACAGATACGCAGTATTTT
CASSIFGTSGSITDTQYF
>.|TRBJ2-3|TRBV10-2|.
TGCGCCAGCGGTGAAGATACGCAGTATTTT
CASGEDTQYF
>.|TRBJ2-7|TRBV5-1|.
TGCGCCAGCAGCTTTTCATTGGGGGTATACGAGCAGTACTTC
CASSFSLGVYEQYF
>.|TRBJ2-7|TRBV5-4|once
TGTGCCAGCAGCCCGAGAAACTCCTACGAGCAGTACTTC
CASSPRNSYEQYF
>TRBD1|TRBJ2-7|TRBV5-1|few
TGCGCCAGCAGCTTGGCGACAGGGAGCTCCTACGAGCAGTACTTC
CASSLATGSSYEQYF
>.|TRBJ2-7|TRBV5-5|.
TGTGCCAGCAGCGTGGGACGCTCCTACGAGCAGTACTTC
CASSVGRSYEQYF
>TRBD2|TRBJ2-7|TRBV7-6|once
TGTGCCAGCAGCTTGAGGGCGGGAGAGCCCCTCTACGAGCAGTACTTC
CASSLRAGEPLYEQYF
>.|TRBJ2-5|TRBV27|.
TGTGCCAGCAGTTTTAACCAAGAGACCCAGTACTTC
CASSFNQETQYF
>.|TRBJ2-7|TRBV28|.
TGTGCCACCTCCCGGGGAACCCCCTACGAGCAGTACTTC
CATSRGTPYEQYF
>.|TRBJ2-6|TRBV22-1|.
TGTCCTGGGAGATCAATTAGCGAACAAAGTCGGGCCAACGTCCTGACTTTC
CPGRSISEQSRANVLTF
>TRBD2|TRBJ2-5|TRBV4-1|.
TGCGCCAGCAGCGATCGAATTCGGACTAGCGGGAAAGAGACCCAGTACTTC
CASSDRIRTSGKETQYF
>TRBD1|TRBJ1-1|TRBV7-3|.
TGTGCCAGCAGAGAAACCGGGACAGCTGAAGCTTTCTTT
CASRETGTAEAFF